The sequence of this T cell receptor (beta chain) was determined in a study of Ad26.COV2.S vaccination and SARS-CoV-2 variants. Whole-study context: Dosing was one shot or two shots 56 days apart.

Treatment specified: roughly 20 received Ad26.COV2.S at low or high dose, single or two shots; a few received placebo; per-sample allocation not given. Collection of the samples took place on day 63 after the first injection of vaccine or placebo. Sequenced by immunoSEQ multiplex PCR; TCRdb stores in-frame clones only, minus some. This sample carries hundreds of thousands of clones, 88% of them seen once, and the ten largest clones take 5.5% to 7%. Regarding this clone: Antigen unknown.

Trimming shortened V by 2 bases and J by 0 bases, and 24 bases separated the two germline ends. Germline loops: CDR1 LGHNT, CDR2 FRNRAP. The length of the CDR3 is 20 residues. Study findings and constraints: Possible underestimation of total T cell responses by the TCR breadth and depth analyses was noted.

The V and J genes are TRBV12-5 and TRBJ2-3; D is uncertain. The sequence was obtained from a person aged 18-60 years who received the Ad26.COV2.S COVID-19 vaccine or a placebo. The sequencing used peripheral blood, collected in a trial of Ad26.COV2.S vaccine versus placebo. The chain's CDR3 is CASGLLWLPDNGRSTDTQYF. CDR3 DNA: TGTGCTAGTGGTTTGCTTTGGCTGCCTGACAACGGACGTAGCACAGATACGCAGTATTTT.